Listed below are T cell receptor beta chains from one sample, sequenced in a study of blood T cell repertoires in COVID-19. Profiling relied on immunoSEQ multiplex PCR, and the TCRdb table lists in-frame clones only, not all of them. The repertoire has about 220,000 clones, 88% of them found once; the top ten carry 2.5%. Material: PBMCs or T cells enriched from blood (not recorded which). The receptors derive from a woman aged 40 to 49 with acute COVID-19. The CDR3 runs from the conserved cysteine through the conserved F or W. The D gene is left open where the match is weak. Clone size is stated in some rows and not others, as once, few, many or a class when expanded.

size | D | J | V | CDR3 | DNA
. | . | TRBJ2-7 | TRBV4-2 | CASSQDRQEGSRQYF | TGTGCCAGCAGCCAAGATCGCCAGGAGGGGAGTCGGCAGTACTTC
. | . | TRBJ1-1 | TRBV11-2 | CASSRGRYTEAFF | TGTGCCAGCAGTCGGGGTAGGTACACTGAAGCTTTCTTT
. | . | TRBJ2-1 | TRBV10-3 | CAIRAENEQFF | TGTGCCATCAGGGCGGAGAATGAGCAGTTCTTC
. | TRBD1 | TRBJ1-1 | TRBV13 | CASSLGQGQIKAETEAFF | TGTGCCAGCAGCTTAGGTCAGGGACAGATAAAAGCCGAGACTGAAGCTTTCTTT
. | TRBD1 | TRBJ1-2 | TRBV7-8 | CASRQEGGTVFHGYTF | TGTGCCAGCAGACAGGAGGGCGGGACAGTTTTTCATGGCTACACCTTC
once | TRBD1 | TRBJ1-1 | TRBV7-9 | CASSPPTGGRTEAFF | TGTGCCAGCAGCCCACCAACAGGGGGGAGGACTGAAGCTTTCTTT
. | TRBD1 | TRBJ1-3 | TRBV5-4 | CASSIQGTGNTIYF | TGTGCCAGCAGCATACAGGGGACTGGAAACACCATATATTTT
once | TRBD1 | TRBJ1-6 | TRBV3-1/TRBV3-2 | CASSQIGTASSPLHF | TGTGCCAGCAGCCAAATTGGGACAGCGTCCTCACCCCTCCACTTT
. | . | TRBJ1-3 | TRBV9 | CASSAVGVAGNTIYF | TGTGCCAGCAGCGCGGTAGGGGTGGCTGGAAACACCATATATTTT
. | TRBD1 | TRBJ1-1 | TRBV4-1 | CASTPGQGGTEAFF | TGCGCCAGCACCCCAGGACAGGGAGGCACTGAAGCTTTCTTT
once | . | TRBJ1-5 | TRBV19 | CASSIPQGSQPQHF | TGTGCCAGTAGTATCCCACAGGGCTCTCAGCCCCAGCATTTT
. | . | TRBJ1-1 | TRBV3-1/TRBV3-2 | CASSQVRAGWTEAFF | TGTGCCAGCAGCCAAGTTCGGGCAGGGTGGACTGAAGCTTTCTTT
. | . | TRBJ1-5 | TRBV6-5 | CASSYVLNQPQHF | TGTGCCAGCAGTTACGTACTCAATCAGCCCCAGCATTTT
. | . | TRBJ2-2 | TRBV7-2 | CASSLAGAGTGELFF | TGTGCCAGCAGCTTAGCGGGGGCAGGAACCGGGGAGCTGTTTTTT
few | . | TRBJ1-2 | TRBV5-6 | CASSPQGGGGYTF | TGTGCCAGCAGTCCACAGGGTGGCGGTGGCTACACCTTC
. | . | TRBJ1-2 | TRBV5-1 | CASSLEPVNYGYTF | TGCGCCAGCAGCTTGGAGCCGGTTAACTATGGCTACACCTTC
. | . | TRBJ1-1 | TRBV27 | CASSLSRAAEAFF | TGTGCCAGCAGTTTAAGCAGGGCGGCTGAAGCTTTCTTT
. | . | TRBJ2-5 | TRBV19 | CASSASGVVETQYF | TGTGCCAGTAGTGCGTCGGGAGTGGTGGAGACCCAGTACTTC
. | . | TRBJ1-4 | TRBV6-1 | CASSESTGHEKLFF | TGTGCCAGCAGTGAAAGCACAGGGCATGAAAAACTGTTTTTT
. | TRBD1 | TRBJ2-2 | TRBV28 | CASSLPGQGAAELFF | TGTGCCAGCAGTTTACCAGGACAGGGGGCGGCGGAGCTGTTTTTT
. | TRBD2 | TRBJ2-1 | TRBV5-1 | CASSLMAGGPGIDEQFF | TGCGCCAGCAGCTTGATGGCGGGAGGGCCGGGTATAGATGAGCAGTTCTTC
. | TRBD2 | TRBJ2-1 | TRBV11-3 | CASSFAGLVHNEQFF | TGTGCCAGCAGCTTCGCGGGACTAGTCCACAATGAGCAGTTCTTC
. | TRBD2 | TRBJ2-3 | TRBV6-2/TRBV6-3 | CASSYGGLGTDTQYF | TGTGCCAGCAGTTACGGGGGACTAGGCACAGATACGCAGTATTTT
. | . | TRBJ1-5 | TRBV7-9 | CASSLDRTAQHF | TGTGCCAGCAGCTTAGACAGAACAGCCCAGCATTTT
. | TRBD1 | TRBJ1-3 | TRBV7-2 | CASSLVPPTGGGNTIYF | TGTGCCAGCAGCTTAGTTCCCCCCACAGGGGGTGGAAACACCATATATTTT
. | . | TRBJ1-4 | TRBV9 | CASSVGPEAAYNEKLFF | TGTGCCAGCAGCGTAGGCCCCGAGGCGGCGTATAATGAAAAACTGTTTTTT
. | TRBD2 | TRBJ2-7 | TRBV9 | CASSVGVAGYHEQYF | TGTGCCAGCAGCGTTGGGGTAGCGGGGTACCACGAGCAGTACTTC
. | . | TRBJ1-1 | TRBV7-2 | CASSGYQGNTEAFF | TGTGCCAGCAGCGGATACCAGGGGAACACTGAAGCTTTCTTT
. | TRBD1 | TRBJ2-4 | TRBV5-1 | CASVTGEPKNIQYF | TGCGCCAGCGTCACAGGGGAGCCCAAAAACATTCAGTACTTC
. | . | TRBJ2-7 | TRBV18 | CASSPPSRSSYEQYF | TGTGCCAGCTCACCCCCGTCTAGGAGCTCCTACGAGCAGTACTTC
. | TRBD1 | TRBJ1-4 | TRBV4-1 | CASSQDTGGLGEKLFF | TGCGCCAGCAGCCAAGATACAGGGGGACTCGGTGAAAAACTGTTTTTT
. | TRBD1 | TRBJ1-6 | TRBV6-6 | CASSRRQGGGSPLHF | TGTGCCAGCAGTCGTCGACAGGGTGGTGGATCACCCCTCCACTTT
. | TRBD1 | TRBJ1-1 | TRBV18 | CASSSRDRDLPEAFF | TGTGCCAGCTCATCCCGGGACAGGGATTTACCTGAAGCTTTCTTT
. | TRBD2 | TRBJ2-1 | TRBV24-1 | CATSDSSTSGSQNEQFF | TGTGCCACCAGTGATTCCTCGACTAGCGGGAGTCAAAATGAGCAGTTCTTC
. | TRBD2 | TRBJ2-5 | TRBV27 | CASSLLAGGGETQYF | TGTGCCAGCAGTTTGCTAGCGGGAGGAGGGGAGACCCAGTACTTC
. | TRBD1 | TRBJ1-6 | TRBV2 | CASSGPGQGSPLHF | TGTGCCAGCAGTGGCCCGGGACAGGGGTCACCCCTCCACTTT
. | TRBD2 | TRBJ2-1 | TRBV19 | CASSKSGSSYNEQFF | TGTGCCAGTAGCAAGAGCGGGAGCTCCTACAATGAGCAGTTCTTC
. | . | TRBJ2-7 | TRBV5-4 | CASSLRGSYEQYF | TGTGCCAGCAGCCTTAGGGGGAGCTACGAGCAGTACTTC
. | TRBD2 | TRBJ2-1 | TRBV18 | CASSPEASGSGAYNEQFF | TGTGCCAGCTCACCAGAGGCTAGCGGGAGTGGAGCCTACAATGAGCAGTTCTTC
. | . | TRBJ1-1 | TRBV4-3 | CASSQFPGGIAEAFF | TGCGCCAGCAGCCAATTCCCGGGTGGTATCGCTGAAGCTTTCTTT
. | . | TRBJ2-7 | TRBV5-1 | CASSLAPGLSSYEQYF | TGCGCCAGCAGCTTGGCCCCTGGACTGTCCTCCTACGAGCAGTACTTC
. | . | TRBJ1-2 | TRBV19 | CASSIAGYGYTF | TGTGCCAGTAGTATAGCAGGCTATGGCTACACCTTC
. | TRBD2 | TRBJ2-3 | TRBV30 | CARGLAGTDTQYF | TGTGCCCGGGGACTAGCGGGAACAGATACGCAGTATTTT
. | . | TRBJ1-2 | TRBV5-1 | CASSLVAAGNYGYTF | TGCGCCAGCAGCTTGGTGGCGGCAGGGAACTATGGCTACACCTTC
. | . | TRBJ2-3 | TRBV27 | CASSLRGNTDTQYF | TGTGCCAGCAGTTTACGAGGTAACACAGATACGCAGTATTTT
. | TRBD1 | TRBJ1-5 | TRBV7-2 | CASSSDRGDQPQHF | TGTGCCAGCAGCTCAGACAGGGGCGATCAGCCCCAGCATTTT
. | TRBD2 | TRBJ2-1 | TRBV6-2/TRBV6-3 | CASSSGTSTHNEQFF | TGTGCCAGCAGTTCGGGGACTAGCACCCACAATGAGCAGTTCTTC